The T cell receptor beta chain described here comes from a study of T cell responses to AZD1222 COVID-19 vaccine. About the study: Second-dose recipients at about 4 or about 12 weeks were treated as one pooled group. Study-level findings and limits: In all cases, repertoires were sampled only after the peak T cell response. Just a handful of AZD1222 recipients were seropositive at baseline. Most donors were white British and more were female, and clonal diversity was possibly underestimated.

V gave up 0 bases and J gave up 2 bases, with 10 bases separating them. This CDR3 has 15 amino acids. CDR1 SGDLS and CDR2 YYNGEE come from the germline V gene. As for this clone: Its antigen is still unknown.

Sequencing was performed with immunoSEQ multiplex PCR; in TCRdb, only in-frame clones are kept and a portion is missing. The profile covers 95,000 or so clones, with around 90% appearing a single time and around 3.5% taken by the ten largest. The rearrangement joins TRBV9 to TRBJ2-3, with D perhaps TRBD1 (5 bases). This clonotype was sampled from an adult in good health. The sample was peripheral blood, taken on day 0 of AZD1222 vaccination. CDR3 sequence (DNA): TGTGCCAGCAGCGTAGGGGGCCACCCCACAGATACGCAGTATTTT. Encoded protein: CASSVGGHPTDTQYF. The complete variable domain, with remaining parts taken from reference TRBV9 and TRBJ2-3, reads DSGVTQTPKHLITATGQRVTLRCSPRSGDLSVYWYQQSLDQGLQFLIQYYNGEERAKGNILERFSAQQFPDLHSELNLSSLELGDSALYFCASSVGGHPTDTQYFGPGTRLTVL.